This T cell receptor (beta chain) originates from a study of T cells in Graves' hyperthyroidism and ophthalmopathy. Findings and caveats of the study: Model predictions of ophthalmopathy came a median about 6.3 months before onset.

Progressors' blood was drawn at hyperthyroidism diagnosis, before ophthalmopathy symptoms. This clonotype was seen a single time. Its specificity is unknown. CDR1 and CDR2 (germline): LNHDA, SQIVND (reference sequence). CDR3 length: 17 amino acids. V was clipped by 1 base and J by 0 bases, with 15 bases between them. From RNA transcripts, TCR beta CDR3 regions were amplified. The HTBI primer set served for first-round RT-PCR of the TCR CDR3. One entry per CDR3 protein results from TCRdb running MiXCR on the multiplex PCR reads. This repertoire shows approximately 270,000 distinct CDR3 sequences, 13% to 15% found once; its top ten account for about an eighth.

V usage is TRBV19 and J usage is TRBJ1-1; the D is unclear. The specimen sequenced was blood. The TCR comes from a middle-aged woman with Graves' hyperthyroidism that later progressed to Graves' ophthalmopathy. In nucleotides, the CDR3 is TGTGCCAGTAGTATAGGGTTCGGCAGATATCTGAACACTGAAGCTTTCTTT. This gives the protein CASSIGFGRYLNTEAFF.